A selection of T cell receptor beta chains follows, all from one sample in a study of blood T cell repertoires in COVID-19. Produced via immunoSEQ multiplex PCR; TCRdb's table is partial and in-frame only. The sample shows about 140,000 clones, less than 80% of them seen only once. Sequencing used peripheral blood. The receptors come from a woman over 75 with active or convalescent COVID-19. The CDR3 runs from the conserved cysteine through the conserved F or W. D genes are given only for firm matches.

v_call	j_call	d_call	cdr3_aa
TRBV5-6	TRBJ1-4	-	CASSLVGQKLFF
TRBV30	TRBJ1-6	-	CAWRIGGSIELGSPLHF
TRBV10-2	TRBJ1-2	TRBD1	CASWTGSYGYTF
TRBV9	TRBJ1-4	-	CASSVTPGVGEKLFF
TRBV5-1	TRBJ2-1	TRBD2	CASSPAGAYNEQFF
TRBV9	TRBJ2-5	TRBD1	CASSETGAETQYF
TRBV4-2	TRBJ1-6	-	CASSQDLGLGSPLHF
TRBV9	TRBJ2-1	TRBD1	CASSVVTGSHNEQFF
TRBV21-1	TRBJ1-6	-	CASITRQGVGNSPLHF
TRBV27	TRBJ2-7	TRBD2	CASSLPIRTRKHSYEQYF
TRBV2	TRBJ2-2	TRBD2	CASSGGLAGATGELFF
TRBV5-1	TRBJ1-6	-	CASTSVTGNSPLHF
TRBV3-1/TRBV3-2	TRBJ2-7	-	CASSGLGADGSYEQYF
TRBV10-2	TRBJ2-1	-	CASSEWTNEQFF
TRBV7-3	TRBJ2-5	-	CASSPTADSQETQYF
TRBV18	TRBJ1-2	-	CASSPTTGISGYTF
TRBV5-1	TRBJ1-6	TRBD1	CASSWGDRKSSYNSPLHF
TRBV5-1	TRBJ1-1	-	CASSQGQSTEAFF
TRBV7-3	TRBJ2-2	-	CASSLSLGSSGELFF
TRBV13	TRBJ2-1	TRBD1	CASSLDWTGSYNEQFF
TRBV7-9	TRBJ1-4	-	CASSLRGTEKLFF
TRBV2	TRBJ1-2	-	CASSVIGVQGDNYGYTF
TRBV25-1	TRBJ2-5	TRBD2	CASRKAGKETQYF
TRBV11-2	TRBJ1-5	-	CASRQSLNQPQHF
TRBV7-8	TRBJ1-1	-	CASSLNARGTEAFF
TRBV6-5	TRBJ1-4	TRBD1	CASSYDRGEKLFF
TRBV6-5	TRBJ2-7	-	CASRKDRPSYEQYF
TRBV28	TRBJ2-1	TRBD2	CASSPIRASGGAGNEQFF
TRBV5-1	TRBJ2-7	-	CASRRAGDSYEQYF
TRBV11-2	TRBJ1-2	TRBD1	CASSMDRGEYGYTF
TRBV27	TRBJ2-7	-	CASSPGTTTYEQYF
TRBV4-1	TRBJ2-3	TRBD2	CASSRQAMTSGGVADTQYF
TRBV28	TRBJ2-1	-	CASSLYGNEQFF
TRBV19	TRBJ1-2	-	CASSREANYGYTF
TRBV24-1	TRBJ2-1	TRBD1	CATSDLAGTGGNEQFF
TRBV18	TRBJ1-5	TRBD1	CASSPAGQGANSNQPQHF
TRBV28	TRBJ1-2	-	CASSYGVNYGYTF
TRBV28	TRBJ1-2	-	CASILRGGPGYGYTF
TRBV30	TRBJ1-3	-	CAWTRYQGQSGNTIYF
TRBV6-1	TRBJ1-5	-	CASSDRTNSNQPQHF
TRBV14	TRBJ2-3	TRBD1	CASSQGRTGGETNTQYF
TRBV6-5	TRBJ2-7	-	CASNWDIYEQYF
TRBV5-1	TRBJ2-7	-	CASSLRDTGYEQYF
TRBV10-3	TRBJ1-6	TRBD1	CAIRDRAANSPLHF
TRBV28	TRBJ2-1	TRBD2	CASKSSGGWYNEQFF
TRBV11-2	TRBJ2-5	TRBD1	CASRQGDRGEGETQYF
TRBV6-2/TRBV6-3	TRBJ1-1	-	CASSYLGLNTEAFF
TRBV19	TRBJ2-6	-	CASSTRQQSSGANVLTF
TRBV2	TRBJ1-6	TRBD1	CASSDRGWNSPLHF
TRBV19	TRBJ2-1	-	CASGLRVEQFF
TRBV19	TRBJ1-1	-	CANTTSGGIWGGEAFF
TRBV6-5	TRBJ2-3	TRBD1	CASSSRPGQSTDTQYF
TRBV2	TRBJ2-2	TRBD1	CASSGTGNTGELFF